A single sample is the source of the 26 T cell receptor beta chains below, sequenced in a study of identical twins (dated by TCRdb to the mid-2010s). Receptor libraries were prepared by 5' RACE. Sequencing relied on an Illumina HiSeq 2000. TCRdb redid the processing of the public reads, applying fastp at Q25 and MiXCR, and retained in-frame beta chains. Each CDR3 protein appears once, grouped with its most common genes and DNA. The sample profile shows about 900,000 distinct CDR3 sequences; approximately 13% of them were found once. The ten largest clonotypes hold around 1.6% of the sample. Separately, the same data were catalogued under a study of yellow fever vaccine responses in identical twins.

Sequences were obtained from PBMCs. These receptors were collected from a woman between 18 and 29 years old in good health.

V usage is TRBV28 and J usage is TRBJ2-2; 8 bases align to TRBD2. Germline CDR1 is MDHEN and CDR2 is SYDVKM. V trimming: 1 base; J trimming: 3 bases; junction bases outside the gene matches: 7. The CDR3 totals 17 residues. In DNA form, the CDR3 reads TGTGCCAGCAGTTTATCAGCGGGGGCGCGGGACACCGGGGAGCTGTTTTTT. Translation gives CASSLSAGARDTGELFF.

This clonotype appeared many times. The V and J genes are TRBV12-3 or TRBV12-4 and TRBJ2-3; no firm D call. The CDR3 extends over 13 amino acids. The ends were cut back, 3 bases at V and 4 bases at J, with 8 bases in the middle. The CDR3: CASSLVSADTQYF. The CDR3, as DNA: TGTGCCAGCAGTTTGGTATCAGCAGATACGCAGTATTTT.

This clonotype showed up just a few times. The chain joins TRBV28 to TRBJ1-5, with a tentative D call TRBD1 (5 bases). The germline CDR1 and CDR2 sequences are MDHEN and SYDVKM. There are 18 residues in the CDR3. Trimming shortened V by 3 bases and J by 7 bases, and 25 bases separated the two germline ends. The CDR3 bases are TGTGCCAGCAGTTTGGGCCCCGCGGGTTGGGGAAGGGACCAGCCCCAGCATTTT. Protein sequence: CASSLGPAGWGRDQPQHF.

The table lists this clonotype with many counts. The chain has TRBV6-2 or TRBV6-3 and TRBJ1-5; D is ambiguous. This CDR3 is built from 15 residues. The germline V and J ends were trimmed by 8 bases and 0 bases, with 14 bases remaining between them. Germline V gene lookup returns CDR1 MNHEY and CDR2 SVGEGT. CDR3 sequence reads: CASPGRNYSNQPQHF. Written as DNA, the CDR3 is TGTGCCAGCCCCGGACGGAATTATAGCAATCAGCCCCAGCATTTT.

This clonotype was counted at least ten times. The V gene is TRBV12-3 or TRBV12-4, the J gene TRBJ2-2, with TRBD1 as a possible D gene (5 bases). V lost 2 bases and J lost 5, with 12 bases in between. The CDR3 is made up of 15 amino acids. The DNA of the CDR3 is TGTGCCAGCAGTTTACAGGGAAAGGGGACCGGGGAGCTGTTTTTT. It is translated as CASSLQGKGTGELFF.

This chain's CDR3 is CASSQETGRDTQYF. The DNA of the CDR3 is TGTGCCAGCAGCCAAGAGACGGGGAGGGATACGCAGTATTTT. The rearrangement joins TRBV4-2 to TRBJ2-3; the D gene is possibly TRBD2 (6 bases). The germline V and J ends were trimmed by 0 bases and 6 bases, with 10 bases remaining between them. CDR1 is LGHNA, CDR2 YNFKEQ, per germline. This CDR3 comprises 14 residues.

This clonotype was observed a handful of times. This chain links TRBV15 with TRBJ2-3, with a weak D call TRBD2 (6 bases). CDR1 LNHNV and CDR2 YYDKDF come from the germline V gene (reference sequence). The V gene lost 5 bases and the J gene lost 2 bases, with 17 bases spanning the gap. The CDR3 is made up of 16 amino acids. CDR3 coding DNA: TGTGCCACCAGCGGACGGGACTTAAGTTACACAGATACGCAGTATTTT. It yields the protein CATSGRDLSYTDTQYF.

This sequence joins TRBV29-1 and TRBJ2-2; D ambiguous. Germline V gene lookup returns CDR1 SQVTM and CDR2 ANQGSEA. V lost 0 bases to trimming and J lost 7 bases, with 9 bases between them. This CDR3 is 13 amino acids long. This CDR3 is CSVEDLRDGELFF. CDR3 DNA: TGCAGCGTTGAAGATCTGCGAGACGGGGAGCTGTTTTTT.

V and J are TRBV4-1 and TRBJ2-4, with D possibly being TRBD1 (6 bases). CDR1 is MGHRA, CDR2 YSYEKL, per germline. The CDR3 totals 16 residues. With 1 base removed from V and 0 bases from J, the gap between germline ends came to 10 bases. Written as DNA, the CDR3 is TGCGCCAGCAGCCAAGGCTGGACAGTAGCCAAAAACATTCAGTACTTC. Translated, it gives CASSQGWTVAKNIQYF.

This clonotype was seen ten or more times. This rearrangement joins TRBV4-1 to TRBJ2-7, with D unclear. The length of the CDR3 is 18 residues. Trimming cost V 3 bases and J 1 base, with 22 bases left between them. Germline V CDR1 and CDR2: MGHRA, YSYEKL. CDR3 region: CASSHGLRRRAQSYEQYF. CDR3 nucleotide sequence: TGCGCCAGCAGCCATGGTTTGCGACGGCGCGCCCAATCCTACGAGCAGTACTTC.

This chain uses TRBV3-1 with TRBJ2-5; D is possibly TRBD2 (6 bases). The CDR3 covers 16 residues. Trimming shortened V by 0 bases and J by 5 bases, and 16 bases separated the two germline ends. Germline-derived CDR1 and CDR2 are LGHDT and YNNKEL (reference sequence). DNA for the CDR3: TGTGCCAGCAGCCAAGATGTGGGCAGGGAGGATGAGACCCAGTACTTC. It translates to CASSQDVGREDETQYF.

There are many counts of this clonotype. The CDR3 DNA reads TGTGCCAGCAGCCAAGAACAGGGGTCTAACTATGGCTACACCTTC. Translating gives CASSQEQGSNYGYTF. This chain joins TRBV4-2 and TRBJ1-2, with 7 bases lining up with TRBD1. J lost 0 bases, V lost 0 bases, and 1 base had no gene match. The CDR3 is made up of 15 amino acids. The germline V gene encodes CDR1 LGHNA and CDR2 YNFKEQ.

The DNA of the CDR3 is TGTGCCAGCAGGGGGGTAGCGGGATCCCTGGTTAGCAAAGAGCAGTTCTTC. Translating it yields CASRGVAGSLVSKEQFF. The chain joins TRBV28 to TRBJ2-1; 8 bases line up with TRBD2. This CDR3 region has 17 residues. V lost 6 bases and J lost 10; bases outside the gene matches: 20. CDR1 MDHEN and CDR2 SYDVKM come from the germline V gene.

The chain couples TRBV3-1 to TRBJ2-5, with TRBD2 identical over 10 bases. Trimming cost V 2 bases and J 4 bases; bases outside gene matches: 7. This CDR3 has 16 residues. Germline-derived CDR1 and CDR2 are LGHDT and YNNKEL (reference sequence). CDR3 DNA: TGTGCCAGCAGCCAATATGAGCGGGGGGGTCGAGAGACCCAGTACTTC. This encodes CASSQYERGGRETQYF.

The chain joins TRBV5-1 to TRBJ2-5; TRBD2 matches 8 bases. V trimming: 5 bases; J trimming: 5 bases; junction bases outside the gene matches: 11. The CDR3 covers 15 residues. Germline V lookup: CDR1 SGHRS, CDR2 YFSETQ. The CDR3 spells CASRTLSGGPETQYF. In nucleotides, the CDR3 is TGCGCCAGCAGGACCCTCAGCGGGGGTCCGGAGACCCAGTACTTC.

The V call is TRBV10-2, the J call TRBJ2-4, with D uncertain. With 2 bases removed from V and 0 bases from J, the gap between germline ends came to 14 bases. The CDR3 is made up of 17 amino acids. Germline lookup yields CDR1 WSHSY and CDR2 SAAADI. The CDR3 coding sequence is TGCGCCAGCAGTGAGACCAGGACGATACTAGCCAAAAACATTCAGTACTTC. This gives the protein CASSETRTILAKNIQYF.

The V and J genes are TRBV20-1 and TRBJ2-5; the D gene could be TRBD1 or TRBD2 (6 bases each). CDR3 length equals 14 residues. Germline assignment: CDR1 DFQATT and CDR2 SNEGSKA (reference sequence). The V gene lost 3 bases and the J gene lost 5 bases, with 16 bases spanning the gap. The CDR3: CSASGGRTRETQYF. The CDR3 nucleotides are TGCAGTGCTAGCGGGGGCCGGACGAGGGAGACCCAGTACTTC.

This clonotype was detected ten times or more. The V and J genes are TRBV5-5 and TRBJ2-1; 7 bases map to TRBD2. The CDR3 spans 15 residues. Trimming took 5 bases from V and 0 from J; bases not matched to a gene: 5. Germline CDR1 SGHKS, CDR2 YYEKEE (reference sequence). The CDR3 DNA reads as TGTGCCAGCAGGCATCGCGGGAGCTCCTACAATGAGCAGTTCTTC. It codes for CASRHRGSSYNEQFF.

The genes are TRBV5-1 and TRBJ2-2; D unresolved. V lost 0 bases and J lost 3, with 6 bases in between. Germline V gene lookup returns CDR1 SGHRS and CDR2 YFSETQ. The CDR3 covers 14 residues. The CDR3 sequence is CASSLAPYTGELFF. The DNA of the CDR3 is TGCGCCAGCAGCTTGGCGCCGTACACCGGGGAGCTGTTTTTT.

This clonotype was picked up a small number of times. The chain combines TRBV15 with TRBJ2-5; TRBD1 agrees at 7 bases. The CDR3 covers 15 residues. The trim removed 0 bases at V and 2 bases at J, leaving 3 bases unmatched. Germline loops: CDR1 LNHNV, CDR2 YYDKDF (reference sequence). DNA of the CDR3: TGTGCCACCAGCAGAGAAAGACAGGGACAAGAGACCCAGTACTTC. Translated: CATSRERQGQETQYF.

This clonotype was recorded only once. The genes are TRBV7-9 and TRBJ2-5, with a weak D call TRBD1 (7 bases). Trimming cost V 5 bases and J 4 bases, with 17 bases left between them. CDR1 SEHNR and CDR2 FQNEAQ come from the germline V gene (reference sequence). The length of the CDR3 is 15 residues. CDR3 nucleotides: TGTGCCAGCAGCCTATTTCGACAGGGAGGAGAGACCCAGTACTTC. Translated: CASSLFRQGGETQYF.

CDR3 nucleotide sequence: TGTGCCAGCAGTGAACTGGTCTCAACGGGCTACAATGAGCAGTTCTTC. Translation: CASSELVSTGYNEQFF. This rearrangement joins TRBV25-1 to TRBJ2-1; D gene uncertain. This CDR3 contains 16 residues. Germline V CDR1 and CDR2: MGHDK, SYGVNS. V shed 2 bases and J shed 3 bases, with 14 bases lying between them.

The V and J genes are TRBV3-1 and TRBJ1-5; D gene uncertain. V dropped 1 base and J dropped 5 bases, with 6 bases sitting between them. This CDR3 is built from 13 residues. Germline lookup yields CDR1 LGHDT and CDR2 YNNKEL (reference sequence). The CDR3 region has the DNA TGTGCCAGCAGCCAAGCCCTACATCAGCCCCAGCATTTT. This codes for CASSQALHQPQHF.

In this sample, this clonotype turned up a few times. The CDR3, as DNA: TGTGCCAGCAGCCTCTTGGTCAGCTCCTATAATTCACCCCTCCACTTT. Translated: CASSLLVSSYNSPLHF. The chain employs TRBV14 and TRBJ1-6; unclear D gene. The V gene's germline CDR1 is SGHDN and CDR2 FVKESK. Trimming stripped 4 bases from V and 0 bases from J, with 10 bases between. This CDR3 comprises 16 residues.

CDR3: CSATGTSNTYEQYV. CDR3 sequence (DNA): TGCAGTGCTACCGGGACTAGCAACACCTACGAGCAGTACGTC. V usage is TRBV20-1 and J usage is TRBJ2-7; TRBD2 matches 9 bases. The CDR3 runs 14 residues. Germline V gene data show CDR1 as DFQATT and CDR2 as SNEGSKA (reference sequence). Losses at the gene ends were 4 bases for V and 2 bases for J; bases not matched to a gene: 6.

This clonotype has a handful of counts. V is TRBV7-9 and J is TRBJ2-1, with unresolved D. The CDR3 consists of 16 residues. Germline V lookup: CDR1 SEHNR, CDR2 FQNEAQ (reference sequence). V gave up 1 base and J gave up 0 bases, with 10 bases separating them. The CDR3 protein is CASSLVEGPSYNEQFF. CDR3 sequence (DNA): TGTGCCAGCAGCTTAGTAGAAGGTCCCTCCTACAATGAGCAGTTCTTC.